One and the same sample provided the 27 T cell receptor beta chains below, sequenced in a study of shared clonotypes between healthy human individuals. Terminally differentiated effector memory CD45RA+ cells were left out of the naive CD8 fraction, which was CD45RO-negative and positively selected for CCR7. The protocol was immunoSEQ multiplex PCR, while the TCRdb copy is restricted to in-frame clones and leaves out a portion. The sample shows about 2.1 million clones, under 95% of them seen only once. Sequencing was carried out using naive CD8+ T cells from PBMCs. The receptors derive from a young man in good health. Some clones in this sample may be carry-over from other donors' samples.

The chain links TRBV19 to TRBJ2-7; 7 bases line up with TRBD1. Germline V lookup: CDR1 LNHDA, CDR2 SQIVND (reference sequence). This CDR3 contains 14 residues. V gave up 5 bases and J gave up 2 bases; unmatched junction bases: 6. The CDR3 DNA reads TGTGCCAGTAGTCGGCAGGGGGTAGCCTACGAGCAGTACTTC. Translating gives CASSRQGVAYEQYF.

The gene calls are TRBV10-3 and TRBJ2-2; no firm D call. The germline V gene encodes CDR1 ENHRY and CDR2 SYGVKD. This CDR3 has 19 residues. The V and J ends lost 3 bases and 0 bases respectively, with 20 bases between them. CDR3 loop: CAISDDLGTKGPNTGELFF. CDR3 sequence (DNA): TGTGCCATCAGTGATGATTTAGGCACGAAGGGCCCGAACACCGGGGAGCTGTTTTTT.

This rearrangement joins TRBV30 to TRBJ2-7; D remains ambiguous. The CDR3 is 15 residues long. Germline CDR1 GTSNPN, CDR2 SVGIG (reference sequence). With 0 bases removed from V and 2 bases from J, the gap between germline ends came to 14 bases. CDR3 nucleotide sequence: TGTGCCTGGAGTGTACTCAGAGACTTCACCTACGAGCAGTACTTC. Protein product: CAWSVLRDFTYEQYF.

The chain employs TRBV6-5 and TRBJ1-1; D unresolved. The V end was cut by 8 bases, the J end by 5 bases, with 12 bases between. Germline V CDR1 and CDR2: MNHEY, SVGAGI. The CDR3 totals 12 residues. CDR3 in amino acids: CASVGSRTEAFF. CDR3 bases: TGTGCCAGCGTTGGGAGTAGGACTGAAGCTTTCTTT.

V and J are TRBV13 and TRBJ2-2, with no clear D. Trimming shortened V by 0 bases and J by 6 bases, and 11 bases separated the two germline ends. CDR1 is PRHDT and CDR2 is FYEKMQ in the germline V gene (reference sequence). This CDR3 is built from 15 residues. The CDR3 region has the DNA TGTGCCAGCAGCTTAGGGCGAGATCTCCCCGGGGAGCTGTTTTTT. It codes for CASSLGRDLPGELFF.

V is TRBV5-6 and J is TRBJ2-7, with D unresolved. The CDR3 spans 11 residues. Germline CDR1 is SGHDT and CDR2 is YYEEEE. The V and J ends lost 5 bases and 7 bases respectively, with 10 bases between them. The chain's CDR3 is CASSFQEEQYF. The CDR3 DNA follows: TGTGCCAGCAGTTTTCAAGAGGAGCAGTACTTC.

V gene TRBV28 combines with J gene TRBJ1-5, with unresolved D. V gave up 2 bases and J gave up 4 bases, with 6 bases separating them. The CDR3 length is 13 residues. The germline gives CDR1 MDHEN, CDR2 SYDVKM. CDR3 bases: TGTGCCAGCAGTTTAGTATGGAATCAGCCCCAGCATTTT. Protein product: CASSLVWNQPQHF. Full variable domain (rest looked up from reference TRBV28 and TRBJ1-5): DVKVTQSSRYLVKRTGEKVFLECVQDMDHENMFWYRQDPGLGLRLIYFSYDVKMKEKGDIPEGYSVSREKKERFSLILESASTNQTSMYLCASSLVWNQPQHFGDGTRLSIL.

The J gene is TRBJ2-1, the V gene TRBV6-5; possible D gene TRBD1, 5 bases. Deletions cut 5 bases from V and 4 bases from J, with 9 bases between. Germline-derived CDR1 and CDR2 are MNHEY and SVGAGI. The CDR3 spans 13 residues. CDR3 region: CASSQRGYNEQFF. CDR3 nucleotide sequence: TGTGCCAGCAGTCAAAGGGGTTACAATGAGCAGTTCTTC.

The rearrangement uses TRBV7-9 and TRBJ2-5; D might be TRBD2 (5 bases). Germline assignment: CDR1 SEHNR and CDR2 FQNEAQ (reference sequence). The CDR3 loop spans 14 amino acids. Trimming stripped 1 base from V and 4 bases from J, with 10 bases between. The CDR3 bases are TGTGCCAGCAGCTTAGATGCGGGCCCAGAGACCCAGTACTTC. Its translation: CASSLDAGPETQYF.

The V gene is TRBV7-6, the J gene TRBJ2-6; TRBD1 might be the D (5 bases). Germline assignment: CDR1 SGHVS and CDR2 FNYEAQ. CDR3 size: 15 residues. Trimming took off 1 base at V and 2 bases at J, with 6 bases between the two ends. DNA for the CDR3: TGTGCCAGCAGCTTAGTAGGGGCTGGGGCCAACGTCCTGACTTTC. It is translated as CASSLVGAGANVLTF.

The rearrangement joins TRBV29-1 to TRBJ2-3; 11 nucleotides line up with TRBD2. Per germline, CDR1 SQVTM and CDR2 ANQGSEA. V lost 3 bases, J lost 3 bases, and 11 bases stayed unmatched. This CDR3 region has 17 residues. The CDR3 DNA is TGCAGCGTTGAGGACCCAAAACCTAGCGGGAGGACAGATACGCAGTATTTT. Encoded protein: CSVEDPKPSGRTDTQYF.

The rearrangement joins TRBV4-2 to TRBJ2-7; 16 bases align to TRBD2. The CDR3 extends over 17 amino acids. Germline values: CDR1 LGHNA, CDR2 YNFKEQ. With 2 bases clipped from V and 4 bases from J, the junction kept 5 bases outside the gene matches. The CDR3 DNA sequence: TGTGCCAGCAGCCAACCCGGGACTAGCGGGAGGGAGTACGAGCAGTACTTC. This translates into CASSQPGTSGREYEQYF.

The genes are TRBV7-8 and TRBJ2-7, with D possibly being TRBD1 (6 bases). V was cut by 7 bases and J by 6 bases, with 19 bases left in between. Germline CDR1 reads SGHVS; CDR2 reads FQNEAQ. This CDR3 is 14 amino acids long. CDR3: CASTPGTGRGEQYF. The CDR3 DNA follows: TGTGCCAGCACCCCGGGAACAGGGAGAGGCGAGCAGTACTTC.

In this sample, this clone turned up a few times. Other nucleotide sequences from this sample produce the same CDR3. J is TRBJ2-1 and V is TRBV29-1, with TRBD2 matching over 7 bases. In germline, CDR1 is SQVTM, CDR2 ANQGSEA. There are 14 residues in the CDR3. The ends lost 4 bases at V and 0 bases at J; junction bases unmatched: 3. The CDR3, as DNA: TGCAGCGTTGGGGGCGGGAGCTCCTACAATGAGCAGTTCTTC. Translating it yields CSVGGGSSYNEQFF.

The CDR3: CSVRSRGGGDRGSNTGELFF. The CDR3 DNA reads as TGCAGCGTTCGTTCACGGGGCGGTGGGGACAGGGGATCGAACACCGGGGAGCTGTTTTTT. The chain has TRBV29-1 and TRBJ2-2; 10 bases are shared with TRBD1. Trimming at V came to 5 bases and at J to 0 bases, leaving 18 bases not matched to a gene. Germline V CDR1 and CDR2: SQVTM, ANQGSEA. The CDR3 covers 20 residues.

The V gene is TRBV4-1, the J gene TRBJ1-2; 9 bases are a match to TRBD1. Losses at the gene ends were 1 base for V and 7 bases for J; bases not matched to a gene: 10. The V gene's germline CDR1 is MGHRA and CDR2 YSYEKL. CDR3 length: 16 residues. The CDR3 DNA is TGCGCCAGCAGCCAAGCTCCCCGGACAGGGGATCCTGGCTACACCTTC. This gives the protein CASSQAPRTGDPGYTF.

The J gene is TRBJ2-1, the V gene TRBV19, with 8 positions matching TRBD2. CDR1 LNHDA and CDR2 SQIVND come from the germline V gene (reference sequence). Trimming took 1 base from V and 0 from J; bases not matched to a gene: 2. The CDR3 loop spans 16 amino acids. CDR3 loop: CASSIGGRTSYNEQFF. CDR3 nucleotides: TGTGCCAGTAGTATAGGCGGGAGGACCTCCTACAATGAGCAGTTCTTC. Supplemented by reference TRBV19 and TRBJ2-1, the full variable domain reads DGGITQSPKYLFRKEGQNVTLSCEQNLNHDAMYWYRQDPGQGLRLIYYSQIVNDFQKGDIAEGYSVSREKKESFPLTVTSAQKNPTAFYLCASSIGGRTSYNEQFFGPGTRLTVL.

This rearrangement joins TRBV4-3 to TRBJ2-1; 7 bases align to TRBD2. The CDR3 extends over 15 amino acids. Looked up from germline, CDR1 is LGHNA and CDR2 is YSLEER. With V trimmed by 0 bases and J by 4 bases, 3 bases remained unmatched. For the CDR3, the DNA is TGCGCCAGCAGCCAAGATAGGGGAGGGTACAATGAGCAGTTCTTC. Translating it yields CASSQDRGGYNEQFF.

The chain couples TRBV30 to TRBJ1-2; D is unclear. CDR1 is GTSNPN and CDR2 is SVGIG in the germline V gene (reference sequence). The CDR3 runs to 13 residues. V dropped 1 base and J dropped 7 bases, with 13 bases sitting between them. The CDR3 reads CAWSASASGGYTF. The DNA of the CDR3 is TGTGCCTGGAGTGCTTCCGCTTCGGGTGGCTACACCTTC.

The rearrangement links TRBV29-1 to TRBJ1-2; TRBD1 aligns across 7 bases. Per the germline V gene, CDR1 is SQVTM and CDR2 is ANQGSEA. CDR3 size: 14 residues. Trimming at V came to 1 base and at J to 2 bases, leaving 4 bases not matched to a gene. The CDR3 here is CSVEAQGGNYGYTF. The CDR3 DNA reads TGCAGCGTTGAAGCCCAGGGGGGAAACTATGGCTACACCTTC.

The chain links TRBV2 to TRBJ2-3, with D unresolved. The CDR3 contains 15 residues. Per the germline V gene, CDR1 is SNHLY and CDR2 is FYNNEI. Trimming left V 6 bases short and J 6 bases short, with 19 bases between. CDR3: CASSPRGPPMDTQYF. CDR3 DNA: TGTGCCAGCAGCCCTCGCGGACCACCGATGGATACGCAGTATTTT. The variable domain in full, completed from reference TRBV2 and TRBJ2-3, reads EPEVTQTPSHQVTQMGQEVILRCVPISNHLYFYWYRQILGQKVEFLVSFYNNEISEKSEIFDDQFSVERPDGSNFTLKIRSTKLEDSAMYFCASSPRGPPMDTQYFGPGTRLTVL.

The CDR3 protein is CSVGQANGYTF. CDR3 bases: TGCAGCGTTGGACAGGCTAATGGCTACACCTTC. The rearrangement joins TRBV29-1 to TRBJ1-2, with D tentatively TRBD1 (6 bases). The germline CDR1 and CDR2 sequences are SQVTM and ANQGSEA. V was cut by 4 bases and J by 6 bases, with 9 bases left in between. This CDR3 region has 11 residues.

Regarding this clone: Other DNA sequences from this sample encode an identical CDR3 as well. The V call is TRBV5-6, the J call TRBJ2-1; D not resolved. Trimming removed 2 bases from V and 6 bases from J, with 6 bases in between. CDR3 length equals 12 residues. CDR1 SGHDT and CDR2 YYEEEE come from the germline V gene. CDR3 loop: CASSLGLNEQFF. The CDR3 DNA reads TGTGCCAGCAGCTTAGGGCTCAATGAGCAGTTCTTC.

V usage is TRBV27 and J usage is TRBJ1-2, with 7 bases aligning to TRBD1. Germline assignment: CDR1 MNHEY and CDR2 SMNVEV (reference sequence). After removal of 4 bases from V and 7 bases from J, the junction contained 0 bases not matched to a gene. CDR3 length: 11 residues. The DNA of the CDR3 is TGTGCCAGCAGTTACAGGGGTGGCTACACCTTC. Protein sequence: CASSYRGGYTF.

The chain couples TRBV6-5 to TRBJ2-1; TRBD2 aligns across 10 bases. The CDR3 is 14 amino acids. J was trimmed by 7 bases and V by 6 bases; bases with no gene match: 6. The germline CDR1 and CDR2 sequences are MNHEY and SVGAGI. CDR3 in DNA: TGTGCCAGCAGACCCGGGACTAGCGATAATGAGCAGTTCTTC. Translated: CASRPGTSDNEQFF.

This chain connects TRBV27 to TRBJ2-3; D gene unclear. V dropped 5 bases and J dropped 0 bases, with 9 bases sitting between them. This CDR3 comprises 14 residues. Germline V gene lookup returns CDR1 MNHEY and CDR2 SMNVEV (reference sequence). The CDR3 DNA is TGTGCCAGCAGTACGCTTACTAGCACAGATACGCAGTATTTT. Residues: CASSTLTSTDTQYF.

This chain links TRBV4-3 with TRBJ2-7, with D possibly being TRBD1 (5 bases). The CDR3 spans 15 residues. Between the trimmed V and J ends, which lost 5 bases and 6 bases, there was a span of 20 bases. Germline lookup yields CDR1 LGHNA and CDR2 YSLEER. Here the CDR3 DNA reads TGCGCCAGCAGCGCCTCGACAGACCCCTTCGGCGAGCAGTACTTC. It is translated as CASSASTDPFGEQYF.